This TCR beta chain was sequenced during a study of T cells in Graves' hyperthyroidism and ophthalmopathy. CDR1 is MNHNS and CDR2 is SASEGT in the germline V gene. V was trimmed by 5 bases and J by 4 bases, leaving 14 bases between them. There are 14 residues in the CDR3. Study observations and caveats: Most clonotypes expanded in the thyroid (above 0.001) were also present in blood. Model-based prediction identified ophthalmopathy a median about 6 months prior to its onset.

Cells are PBMCs isolated from approximately 9.2 ml of fresh blood. Many counts were recorded for this clonotype. Its antigen is as yet unknown. The TCR beta CDR3 regions underwent amplification using RNA transcripts as the source. Researchers ran a first-round RT-PCR on the TCR CDR3 using the HTBI primer set. From the multiplex PCR reads, TCRdb called clonotypes with MiXCR, one entry per CDR3 protein. The data show roughly 290,000 distinct CDR3 sequences, with roughly 13% seen just once and 7.9% held by the top ten. The chain links TRBV6-1 to TRBJ1-2; D remains ambiguous. The clonotype comes from a woman aged 40 to 49 with Graves' hyperthyroidism. Sequencing input: blood. Here the CDR3 reads CASSRTHTAYGYTF. The CDR3 bases are TGTGCCAGCAGTCGAACTCACACGGCCTATGGCTACACCTTC.